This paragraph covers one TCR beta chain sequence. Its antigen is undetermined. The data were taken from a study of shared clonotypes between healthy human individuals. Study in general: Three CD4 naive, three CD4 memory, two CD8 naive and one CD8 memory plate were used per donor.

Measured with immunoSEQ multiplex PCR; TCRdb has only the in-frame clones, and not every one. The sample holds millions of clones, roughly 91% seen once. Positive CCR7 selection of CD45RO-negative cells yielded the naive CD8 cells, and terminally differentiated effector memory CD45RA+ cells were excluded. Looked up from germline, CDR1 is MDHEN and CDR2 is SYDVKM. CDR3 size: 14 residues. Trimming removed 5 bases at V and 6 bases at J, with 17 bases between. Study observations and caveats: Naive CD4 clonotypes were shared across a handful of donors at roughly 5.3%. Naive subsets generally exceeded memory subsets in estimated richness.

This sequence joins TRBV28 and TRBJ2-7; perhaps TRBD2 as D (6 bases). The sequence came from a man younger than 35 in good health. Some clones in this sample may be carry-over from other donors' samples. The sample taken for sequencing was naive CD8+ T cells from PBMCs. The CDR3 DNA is TGTGCCAGCAGTAGAACTCCCGGGAGCCGCGAGCAGTACTTC. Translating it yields CASSRTPGSREQYF. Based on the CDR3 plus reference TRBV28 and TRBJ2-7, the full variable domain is DVKVTQSSRYLVKRTGEKVFLECVQDMDHENMFWYRQDPGLGLRLIYFSYDVKMKEKGDIPEGYSVSREKKERFSLILESASTNQTSMYLCASSRTPGSREQYFGPGTRLTVT.